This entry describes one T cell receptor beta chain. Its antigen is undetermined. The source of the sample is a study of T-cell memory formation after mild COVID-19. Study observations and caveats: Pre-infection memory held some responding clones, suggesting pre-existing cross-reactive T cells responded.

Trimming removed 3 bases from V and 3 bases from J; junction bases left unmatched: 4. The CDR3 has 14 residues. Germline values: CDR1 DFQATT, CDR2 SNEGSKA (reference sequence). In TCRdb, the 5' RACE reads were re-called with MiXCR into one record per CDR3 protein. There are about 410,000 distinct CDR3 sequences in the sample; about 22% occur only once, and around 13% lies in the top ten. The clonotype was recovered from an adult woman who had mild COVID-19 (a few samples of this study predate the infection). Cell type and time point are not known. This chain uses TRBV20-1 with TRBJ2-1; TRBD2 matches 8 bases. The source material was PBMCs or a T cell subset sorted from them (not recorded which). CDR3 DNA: TGCAGTGCTAGGTCAGCGGGGGTCTACAATGAGCAGTTCTTC. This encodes CSARSAGVYNEQFF.